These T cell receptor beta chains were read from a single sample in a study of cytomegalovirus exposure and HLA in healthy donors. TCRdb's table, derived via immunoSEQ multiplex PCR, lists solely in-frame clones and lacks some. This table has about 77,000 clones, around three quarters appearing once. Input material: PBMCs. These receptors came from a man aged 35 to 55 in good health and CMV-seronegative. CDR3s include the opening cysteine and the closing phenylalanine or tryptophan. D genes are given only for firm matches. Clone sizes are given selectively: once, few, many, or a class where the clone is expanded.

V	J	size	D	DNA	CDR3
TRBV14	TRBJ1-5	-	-	TGTGCCAGCAGCCAAGCCCCGAATCAGCCCCAGCATTTT	CASSQAPNQPQHF
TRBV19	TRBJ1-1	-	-	TGTGCCAGTTCACCAGGGCTTTTGTACACTGAAGCTTTCTTT	CASSPGLLYTEAFF
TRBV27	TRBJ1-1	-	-	TGTGCCAGCAGTCCCCGACAGAACACTGAAGCTTTCTTT	CASSPRQNTEAFF
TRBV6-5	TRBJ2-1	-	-	TGTGCCAGCAGTTCCTTTAGGGGGCGGGACAAGCAGTTCTTC	CASSSFRGRDKQFF
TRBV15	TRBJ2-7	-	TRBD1	TGTGCCACCAGCAGAGTAGTTGGGACAGGGGGCTACGAGCAGTACTTC	CATSRVVGTGGYEQYF
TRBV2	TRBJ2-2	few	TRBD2	TGTGCCAGCAGTGAAGGAGGACTAGCTCCCGGGGAGCTGTTTTTT	CASSEGGLAPGELFF
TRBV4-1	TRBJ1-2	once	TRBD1	TGCGCCAGCAGCCAAGACACGGGACAGCACTATGGCTACACCTTC	CASSQDTGQHYGYTF
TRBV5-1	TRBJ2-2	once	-	TGCGCCAGCAGCCCGGGACTGAGGGCGAACACCGGGGAGCTGTTTTTT	CASSPGLRANTGELFF
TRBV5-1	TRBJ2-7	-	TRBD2	TGCGCCAGCAGTCCACAGCCGCAGACTAGCGGGAGAATTGACGAGCAGTACTTC	CASSPQPQTSGRIDEQYF
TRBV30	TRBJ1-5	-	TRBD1	TGTGCCTGGGACAGGGGGGGGATAAGCAATCAGCCCCAGCATTTT	CAWDRGGISNQPQHF
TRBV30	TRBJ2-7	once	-	TGTGCCTGGAGTGCACCCCGAGGGTTCTACGAGCAGTACTTC	CAWSAPRGFYEQYF
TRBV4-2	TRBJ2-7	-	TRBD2	TGTGCCAGCAGAGGCGGGAGGGCCGGGTACGAGCAGTACTTC	CASRGGRAGYEQYF
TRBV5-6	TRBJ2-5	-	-	TGTGCCAGCAGCTTACTACCGACTAGGGGATCACAAGAGACCCAGTACTTC	CASSLLPTRGSQETQYF
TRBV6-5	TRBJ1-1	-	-	TGTGCCAGCAGACTTGACAGGTCCCAGAACACTGAAGCTTTCTTT	CASRLDRSQNTEAFF
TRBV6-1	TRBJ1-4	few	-	TGTGCCAGCAGTGCTCAGGGGCGAAATGAAAAACTGTTTTTT	CASSAQGRNEKLFF
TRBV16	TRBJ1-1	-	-	TGTGCCAGCAATCGGGGGAACACTGAAGCTTTCTTT	CASNRGNTEAFF
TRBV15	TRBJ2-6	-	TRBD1	TGTGCCACCAGGGACAGGGCAGGTTTCTCTGGGGCCAACGTCCTGACTTTC	CATRDRAGFSGANVLTF
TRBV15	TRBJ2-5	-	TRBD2	TGTGCCACCAGCAGACTAGCGGCGCAAGAGACCCAGTACTTC	CATSRLAAQETQYF
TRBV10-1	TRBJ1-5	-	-	TGCGCCAGCATAGGGTACGGGTACTACAGGAAGCCCCAGCATTTT	CASIGYGYYRKPQHF
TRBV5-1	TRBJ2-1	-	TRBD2	TGCGCCAGCAGCTTGTCTGCTAGCGGGAGCCATGAGCAGTTCTTC	CASSLSASGSHEQFF
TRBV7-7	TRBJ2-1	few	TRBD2	TGTCAAGTAAGGCTAGCGGTCGATGAGCAGTTCTTC	CQVRLAVDEQFF
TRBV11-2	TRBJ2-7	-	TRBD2	TGTGCCAGCAGCCGGGGACTAGCGGAGCTCGAGCAGTACTTC	CASSRGLAELEQYF
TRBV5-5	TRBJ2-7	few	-	TGTGCCAGCCAGGGGACGGCGGGCTCCTACGAGCAGTACTTC	CASQGTAGSYEQYF